This T cell receptor beta chain was obtained from a study of blood T cell repertoires in COVID-19. Study context: Researchers got acute and convalescent COVID-19 samples from the United States, Italy and Spain. T cells, B-cell-depleted T cells, or PBMCs supplied cDNA or gDNA.

CDR3 length equals 20 residues. In the original workflow: Reference gene primers were amplified, and this amplification served to estimate nucleated cell counts. Some clones are missing from TCRdb's copy, which holds only in-frame ones; the method was immunoSEQ multiplex PCR. V, J and clone size were drawn from that table, and D and trimming were deduced from the DNA. The top ten hold around 3.5% of the sample, which has 60,000 or so clones, roughly three quarters seen once. The clonotype originates from a man aged 55 to 70 with acute or convalescent COVID-19. The chain joins TRBV21-1 to TRBJ1-1; the listed D gene, TRBD1, was not tested against the DNA. TRBV21-1 is designated a pseudogene. The sample comprised peripheral blood. CDR3 residues: CASRSPVGQISVQQNTEAFF. CDR3 in DNA: TGTGCCAGCAGATCCCCCGTAGGACAGATTTCGGTGCAACAGAACACTGAAGCTTTCTTT.